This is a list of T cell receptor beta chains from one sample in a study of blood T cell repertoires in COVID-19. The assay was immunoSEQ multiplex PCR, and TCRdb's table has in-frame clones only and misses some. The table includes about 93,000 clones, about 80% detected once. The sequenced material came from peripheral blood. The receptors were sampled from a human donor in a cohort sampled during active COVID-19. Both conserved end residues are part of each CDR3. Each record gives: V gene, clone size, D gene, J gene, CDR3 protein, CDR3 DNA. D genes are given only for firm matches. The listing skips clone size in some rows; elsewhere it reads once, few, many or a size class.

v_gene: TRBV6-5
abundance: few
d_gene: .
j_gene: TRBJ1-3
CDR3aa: CASRTASSGNTIYF
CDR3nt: TGTGCCAGCCGTACAGCAAGCTCTGGAAACACCATATATTTT

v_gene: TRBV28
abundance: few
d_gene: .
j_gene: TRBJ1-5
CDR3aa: CASREDSFNQPQHF
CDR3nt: TGTGCCAGCAGGGAAGACAGCTTCAATCAGCCCCAGCATTTT

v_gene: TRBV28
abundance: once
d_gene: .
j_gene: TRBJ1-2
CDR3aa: CASSLGGAYGYTF
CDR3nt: TGTGCCAGCAGTTTAGGCGGAGCCTATGGCTACACCTTC

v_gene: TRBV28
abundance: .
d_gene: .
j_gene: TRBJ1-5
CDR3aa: CASSLNAGVRQPQHF
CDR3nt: TGTGCCAGCAGTTTAAATGCAGGGGTCCGTCAGCCCCAGCATTTT

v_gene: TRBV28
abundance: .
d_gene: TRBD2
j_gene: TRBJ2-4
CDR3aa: CASSRGEGGGAGKNIQYF
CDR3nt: TGTGCCAGCAGCCGCGGGGAGGGTGGGGGAGCGGGCAAAAACATTCAGTACTTC

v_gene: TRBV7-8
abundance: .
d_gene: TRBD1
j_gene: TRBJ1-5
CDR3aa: CASKRDSYSNQPQHF
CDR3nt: TGTGCCAGCAAACGGGACAGTTATAGCAATCAGCCCCAGCATTTT

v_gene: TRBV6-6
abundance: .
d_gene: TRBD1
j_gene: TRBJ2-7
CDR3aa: CASSFGQGASYEQYF
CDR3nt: TGTGCCAGCAGTTTTGGACAGGGGGCCTCCTACGAGCAGTACTTC

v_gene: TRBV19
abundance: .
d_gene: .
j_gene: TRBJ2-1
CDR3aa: CASTLGDYNEQFF
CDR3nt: TGTGCCAGTACTTTGGGCGACTACAATGAGCAGTTCTTC

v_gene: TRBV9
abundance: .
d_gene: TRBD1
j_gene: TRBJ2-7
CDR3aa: CASSVTGTGGYEQYF
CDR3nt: TGTGCCAGCAGCGTAACCGGGACAGGGGGCTACGAGCAGTACTTC

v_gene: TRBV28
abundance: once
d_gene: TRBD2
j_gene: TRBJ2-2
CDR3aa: CASSWTSGDTGELFF
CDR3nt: TGTGCCAGCAGTTGGACTAGCGGGGATACCGGGGAGCTGTTTTTT

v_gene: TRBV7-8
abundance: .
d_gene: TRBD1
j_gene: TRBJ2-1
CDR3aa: CASSDRILQGNSYNEQFF
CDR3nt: TGTGCCAGCAGCGACCGCATCTTACAGGGGAATTCCTACAATGAGCAGTTCTTC

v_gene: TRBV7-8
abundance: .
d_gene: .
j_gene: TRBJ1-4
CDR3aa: CASSPLRLGTNEKLFF
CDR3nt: TGTGCCAGCAGCCCTTTGCGGTTGGGAACTAATGAAAAACTGTTTTTT

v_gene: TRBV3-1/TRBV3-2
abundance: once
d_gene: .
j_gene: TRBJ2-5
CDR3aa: CASSQTGPQYF
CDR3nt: TGTGCCAGCAGCCAAACGGGTCCCCAGTACTTC

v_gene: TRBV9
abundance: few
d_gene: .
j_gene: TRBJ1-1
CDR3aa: CASSVDDSLEAFF
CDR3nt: TGTGCCAGCAGCGTAGACGACAGCCTAGAAGCTTTCTTT

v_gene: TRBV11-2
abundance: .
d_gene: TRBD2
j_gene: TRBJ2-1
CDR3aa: CASSLEAAGGPRNEQFF
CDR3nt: TGTGCCAGCAGCTTAGAGGCGGCGGGGGGGCCCCGGAATGAGCAGTTCTTC

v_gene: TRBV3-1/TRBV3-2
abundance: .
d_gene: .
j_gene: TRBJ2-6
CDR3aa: CASSRSTIRGGANVLTF
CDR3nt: TGTGCCAGCAGCCGCTCGACTATCCGAGGGGGGGCCAACGTCCTGACTTTC

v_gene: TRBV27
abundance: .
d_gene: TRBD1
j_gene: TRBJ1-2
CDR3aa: CASSSPTGLASNGYTF
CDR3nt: TGTGCCAGCAGTTCACCGACAGGGCTCGCGTCGAATGGCTACACCTTC

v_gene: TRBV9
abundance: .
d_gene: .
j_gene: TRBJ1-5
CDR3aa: CASSVGLGDQPQHF
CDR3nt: TGTGCCAGCAGCGTAGGCCTTGGAGATCAGCCCCAGCATTTT